This T cell receptor (beta chain) was recovered during a study of beta chain features in type 1 diabetes (dated by TCRdb to between 2017 and 2018). With respect to the entire study: No differences in mean age, gender distribution, total cell number or subset yield were found between patients and healthy donors. A total of roughly 100,000,000 sorted cells were examined across all samples, and the number of cells per subset was strongly correlated with RNA yield. The study compared TCRB repertoires of sorted circulating CD4+ T cell subsets between recently diagnosed type 1 diabetes patients and matched healthy donors. Regulatory and stem cell-like memory subsets were obtained from only 8 patients and roughly 8 healthy donors, while naive and central memory subsets were obtained from all 28 donors.

The paper as a whole reports these results and caveats: Because cDNA rather than genomic DNA was sequenced, highly expressing activated cells could have been over-represented, although no difference in activation and CD3 levels was found between groups. Shorter templates might have been favored by PCR, but patient and control samples were amplified and corrected together, so both groups would have been affected equally by any skew. Type 1 diabetes patients showed a moderate but significant shortening of TCRB CDR3 length in all four CD4+ subsets. At VDJ recombination sites, type 1 diabetes patients had fewer insertions and more deleted nucleotides, which implies abnormalities in thymic rearrangement. Naive, central memory and regulatory TCRB repertoires appeared to be more similar among patients than among healthy donors. Because small numbers of individuals were included in the HLA sub-analyses, any influence of HLA type on TCRB rearrangement was left unresolved.

The High Capacity cDNA Reverse Transcription Kit was used to reverse transcribe all of the isolated RNA, meaning that expressed TCRB transcripts were what got sequenced. Deep immunoSEQ sequencing was applied to naive, central memory and regulatory T cell samples, giving an average of around 4 million total reads per sample. Sorted cells were lysed in RLT buffer, and RNA was extracted using DNase-treated RNeasy Micro or Mini kits according to cell number. To prevent cross-contamination, every cell subset was processed on its own, while patient and healthy donor samples were processed together. The immunoSEQ multiplex PCR was used to amplify TCRB sequences from cDNA, yielding 87-bp fragments that span the CDR3 region. Sequencing of the amplicons was performed on the Illumina HiSeq platform. The study's processing was this. PCR bias was computationally corrected using synthetic template baselines, reads within Hamming distance 2 were collapsed, and singletons that could not be merged were discarded. Reads were aligned against IMGT to assign V, D and J genes, CDR3 length and insertions or deletions at six rearrangement sites. Within each subset, clonotype counts were normalized to the number of sorted cells before true diversity and Gini coefficients were calculated with the tcR R package. The overlap coefficient, calculated on TCRB nucleotide sequences, was used to quantify repertoire sharing. Out-of-frame TCRB sequences from naive cells were analyzed as a proxy for the pre-selection repertoire. The table was pulled from immuneACCESS by TCRdb, which kept in-frame rearrangements only. Such tables lose some clones; where checked, under half of the loss comes from unresolved V genes, and the rest has no known cause. V, J and clone size derive from that table, while D and trimming were established from the DNA sequence. Here the sample has approximately 250,000 clones; about a tenth occur a single time. The leading ten clones occupy about 0.018% of the sample.

Each donor gave one peripheral blood draw, averaging approximately 110 mL, which was collected into heparinised tubes. A BD FACSAria II was used to sort naive, central memory, regulatory and stem cell-like memory CD4+ T cells with a panel that included CD45RO, CCR7, CD25, CD127, CD95 and CD27. Purity was above 95% for every sorted population. PBMCs were isolated right away by Lymphoprep density gradient centrifugation and were stained directly, without culture. So that batch effects would be minimized, each experiment stained and sorted samples in pairs, pairing one healthy donor with one patient. V lost 7 bases and J lost 2 bases, and the count of bases not matched to a germline gene is 6. As encoded in the germline V gene (reference sequence), CDR1 is LNHDA while CDR2 is SQIVND. The cysteine opens and the phenylalanine closes a CDR3 of 15 amino acids. The retained sequence is limited to the CDR3, 45 bases, with the frame set at the first base.

This clone occurred a few times. Its target antigen remains unknown. No base qualities exist here, and no much larger clone lies one base off it. This TCR was recovered from a man aged 25-40 years with type 1 diabetes. The sample consisted of naive CD4+ T cells from blood. The cell subset or site tag for this specimen amounts to: true naive CD4+ T cells. Recombination joined TRBV19 with TRBJ2-1; 9 junctional bases match TRBD1. The DNA sequence is TGTGCCAGTACCAGGGACAGGGAGCCCTACAATGAGCAGTTCTTC. It translates as CASTRDREPYNEQFF.